Sequencing of this TCR beta chain was carried out in a study of blood T cell repertoires in COVID-19. TCRdb's copy holds only in-frame clones and misses some; the assay was immunoSEQ multiplex PCR. The table shows 250,000 to 400,000 clones, with about 89% occurring only once. This CDR3 is built from 14 residues. Deletions cut 4 bases from V and 0 bases from J, with 12 bases between. CDR1 and CDR2 from the germline V gene are SQVTM and ANQGSEA. The TCR originated in a woman under 40 who had recovered from COVID-19. Source material: PBMCs or T cells enriched from blood (not recorded which). The gene calls are TRBV29-1 and TRBJ1-1; D gene uncertain. CDR3 region: CSVVGRSMNTEAFF. The CDR3 DNA reads as TGCAGCGTTGTCGGGAGATCCATGAACACTGAAGCTTTCTTT. The variable domain in full, completed from reference TRBV29-1 and TRBJ1-1, reads SAVISQKPSRDICQRGTSLTIQCQVDSQVTMMFWYRQQPGQSLTLIATANQGSEATYESGFVIDKFPISRPNLTFSTLTVSNMSPEDSSIYLCSVVGRSMNTEAFFGQGTRLTVV.